This TCR beta chain appears in the sequencing data of a study of cytomegalovirus exposure and HLA in healthy donors. Study information: An earlier analysis identified 120 million or so unique TCR beta sequences in 150 million to 200 million T cells. Unique TCRs from HLA-typed donors, roughly 87 million of them, were held in an early data release. Study-wide points: Later analysis identified 17,000 or so TCR beta sequences associated with HLA alleles, using a false discovery rate threshold of 0.05.

This CDR3 comprises 16 residues. J gave up 5 bases and V 2 bases, and 5 bases lay outside the gene matches. Germline V gives CDR1 MGHRA, CDR2 YSYEKL. A multiplex PCR was run with 60 Vbeta primers and 13 Jbeta primers. The method was immunoSEQ multiplex PCR; TCRdb's version includes in-frame clones alone and lacks a portion of them. The table has approximately 220,000 clones, approximately 88% seen once; the top ten hold roughly 0.7%. Healthy bone marrow donors made up the donors. About this clone itself: Its target is not known.

Material for sequencing was PBMCs. The V call is TRBV4-1, the J call TRBJ2-5, with 13 bases lining up with TRBD2. The sequence was obtained from a boy between 2 and 10 years old in good health and CMV-seronegative. The CDR3 bases are TGCGCCAGCAGCCAACCGGGACTAGCGGGAACGGAGACCCAGTACTTC. Its translation: CASSQPGLAGTETQYF.